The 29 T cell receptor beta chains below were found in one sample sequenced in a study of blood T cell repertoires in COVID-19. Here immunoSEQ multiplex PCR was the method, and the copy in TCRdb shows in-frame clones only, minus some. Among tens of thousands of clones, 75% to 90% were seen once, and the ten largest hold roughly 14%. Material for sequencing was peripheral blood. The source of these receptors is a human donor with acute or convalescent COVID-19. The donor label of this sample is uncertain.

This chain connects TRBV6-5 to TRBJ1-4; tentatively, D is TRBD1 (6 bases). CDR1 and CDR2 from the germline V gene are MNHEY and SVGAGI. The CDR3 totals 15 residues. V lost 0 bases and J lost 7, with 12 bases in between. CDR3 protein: CASSYSGQSFEKLFF. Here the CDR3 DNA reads TGTGCCAGCAGTTACTCTGGACAGTCCTTTGAAAAACTGTTTTTT.

CDR3 sequence reads: CASRKGAIIDQPQHF. CDR3 DNA: TGTGCCAGTAGAAAAGGAGCCATTATAGATCAGCCCCAGCATTTT. V is TRBV19 and J is TRBJ1-5; no reliable D call. Germline CDR1 reads LNHDA; CDR2 reads SQIVND (reference sequence). The CDR3 runs 15 residues. The germline V and J ends were trimmed by 6 bases and 5 bases, with 17 bases remaining between them.

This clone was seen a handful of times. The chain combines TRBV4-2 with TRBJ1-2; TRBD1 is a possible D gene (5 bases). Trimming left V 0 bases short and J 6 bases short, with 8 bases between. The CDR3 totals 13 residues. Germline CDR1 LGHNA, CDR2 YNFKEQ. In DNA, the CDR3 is TGTGCCAGCAGCCAAGAAGTAGGGGATGGCTACACCTTC. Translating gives CASSQEVGDGYTF.

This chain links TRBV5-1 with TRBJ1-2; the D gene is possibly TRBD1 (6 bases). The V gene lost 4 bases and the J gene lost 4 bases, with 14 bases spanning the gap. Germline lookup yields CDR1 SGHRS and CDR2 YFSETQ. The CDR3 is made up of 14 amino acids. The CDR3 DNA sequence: TGCGCCAGCAGCCTAGGGGGGGCCGTCTATGGCTACACCTTC. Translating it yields CASSLGGAVYGYTF.

CDR3 sequence: CASRGGRERNEQFF. The CDR3 DNA sequence: TGTGCCAGCAGGGGAGGGCGGGAACGCAATGAGCAGTTCTTC. The chain combines TRBV6-5 with TRBJ2-1, with 7 bases fitting TRBD2. This CDR3 region has 14 residues. After removal of 6 bases from V and 6 bases from J, the junction contained 8 bases not matched to a gene. CDR1 and CDR2 from the germline V gene are MNHEY and SVGAGI.

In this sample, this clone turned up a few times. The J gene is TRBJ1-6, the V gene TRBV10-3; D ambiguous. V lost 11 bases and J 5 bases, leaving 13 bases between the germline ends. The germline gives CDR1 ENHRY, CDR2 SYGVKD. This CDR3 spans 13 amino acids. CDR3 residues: CAGRGSNNSPLHF. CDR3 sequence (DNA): TGTGCCGGCAGAGGCAGTAATAATTCACCCCTCCACTTT.

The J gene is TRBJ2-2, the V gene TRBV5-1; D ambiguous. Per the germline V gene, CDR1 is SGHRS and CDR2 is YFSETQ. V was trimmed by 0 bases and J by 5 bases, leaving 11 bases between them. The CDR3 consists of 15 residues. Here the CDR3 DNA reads TGCGCCAGCAGCTTGGTGTGGGCCGAGACCGGGGAGCTGTTTTTT. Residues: CASSLVWAETGELFF.

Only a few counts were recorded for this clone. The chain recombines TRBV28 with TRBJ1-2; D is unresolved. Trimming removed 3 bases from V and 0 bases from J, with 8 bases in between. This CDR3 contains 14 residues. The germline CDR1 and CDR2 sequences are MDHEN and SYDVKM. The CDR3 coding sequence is TGTGCCAGCAGTTTTCGGGAACCTAACTATGGCTACACCTTC. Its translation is CASSFREPNYGYTF.

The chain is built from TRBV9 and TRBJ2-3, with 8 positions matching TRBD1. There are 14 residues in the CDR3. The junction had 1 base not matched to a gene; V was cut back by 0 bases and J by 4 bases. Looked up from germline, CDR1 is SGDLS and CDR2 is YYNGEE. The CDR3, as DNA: TGTGCCAGCAGCGTAGAGACAGGGGCAGATACGCAGTATTTT. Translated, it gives CASSVETGADTQYF.

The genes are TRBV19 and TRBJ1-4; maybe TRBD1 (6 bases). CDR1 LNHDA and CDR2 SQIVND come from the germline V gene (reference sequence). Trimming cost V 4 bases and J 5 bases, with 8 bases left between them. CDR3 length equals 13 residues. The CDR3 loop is CASSRQANEKLFF. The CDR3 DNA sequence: TGTGCCAGTAGTAGACAGGCGAATGAAAAACTGTTTTTT.

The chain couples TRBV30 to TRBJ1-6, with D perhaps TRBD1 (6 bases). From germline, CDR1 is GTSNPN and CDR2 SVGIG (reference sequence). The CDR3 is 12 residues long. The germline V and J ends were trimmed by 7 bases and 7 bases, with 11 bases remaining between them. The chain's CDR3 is CALQGNNSPLHF. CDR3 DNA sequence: TGTGCCTTACAGGGTAACAATTCACCCCTCCACTTT.

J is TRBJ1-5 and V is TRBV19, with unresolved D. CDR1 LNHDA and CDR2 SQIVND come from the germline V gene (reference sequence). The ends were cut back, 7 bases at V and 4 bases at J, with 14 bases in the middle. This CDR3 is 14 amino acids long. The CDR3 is CASNAAFFNQPQHF. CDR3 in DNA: TGTGCCAGTAATGCGGCGTTCTTTAATCAGCCCCAGCATTTT.

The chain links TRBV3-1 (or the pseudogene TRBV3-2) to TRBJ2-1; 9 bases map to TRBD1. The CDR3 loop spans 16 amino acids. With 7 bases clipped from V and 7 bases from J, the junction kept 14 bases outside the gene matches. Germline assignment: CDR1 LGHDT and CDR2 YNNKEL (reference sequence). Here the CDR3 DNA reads TGTGCCAGCACCAAAACCGGGACAGGGTTTCGGAATGAGCAGTTCTTC. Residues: CASTKTGTGFRNEQFF.

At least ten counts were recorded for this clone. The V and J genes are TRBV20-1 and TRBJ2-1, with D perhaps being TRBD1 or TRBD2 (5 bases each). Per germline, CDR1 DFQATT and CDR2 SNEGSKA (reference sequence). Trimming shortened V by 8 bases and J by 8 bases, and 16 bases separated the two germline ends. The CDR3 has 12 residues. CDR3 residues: CSPRGGVDEQFF. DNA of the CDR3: TGCAGTCCTCGTGGGGGAGTCGATGAGCAGTTCTTC.

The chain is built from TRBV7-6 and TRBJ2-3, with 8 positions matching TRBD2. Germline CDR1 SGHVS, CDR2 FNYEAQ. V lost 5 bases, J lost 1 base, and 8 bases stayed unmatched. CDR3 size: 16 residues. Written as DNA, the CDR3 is TGTGCCAGCAGCCCAGTTAGCGGGGTCGGCACAGATACGCAGTATTTT. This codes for CASSPVSGVGTDTQYF. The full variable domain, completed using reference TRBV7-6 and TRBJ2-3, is GAGVSQSPRYKVTKRGQDVALRCDPISGHVSLYWYRQALGQGPEFLTYFNYEAQQDKSGLPNDRFSAERPEGSISTLTIQRTEQRDSAMYRCASSPVSGVGTDTQYFGPGTRLTVL.

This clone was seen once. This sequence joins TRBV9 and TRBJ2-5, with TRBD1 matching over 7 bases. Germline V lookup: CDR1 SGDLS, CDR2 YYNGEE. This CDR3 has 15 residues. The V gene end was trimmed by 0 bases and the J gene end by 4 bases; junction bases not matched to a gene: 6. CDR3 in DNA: TGTGCCAGCAGCGTAGGAGGGGGCCGAGGAGAGACCCAGTACTTC. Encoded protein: CASSVGGGRGETQYF.

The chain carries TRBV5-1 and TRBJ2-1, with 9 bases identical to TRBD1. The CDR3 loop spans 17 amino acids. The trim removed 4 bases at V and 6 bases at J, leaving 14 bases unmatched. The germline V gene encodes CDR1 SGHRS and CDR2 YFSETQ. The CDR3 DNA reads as TGCGCCAGCAGCCCAACCCTCGGTAGACAGGGGGGCAATGAGCAGTTCTTC. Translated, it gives CASSPTLGRQGGNEQFF.

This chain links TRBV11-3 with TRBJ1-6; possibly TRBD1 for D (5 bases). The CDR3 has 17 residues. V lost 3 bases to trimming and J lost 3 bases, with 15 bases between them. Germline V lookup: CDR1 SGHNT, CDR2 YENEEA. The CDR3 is CASSFRTNALYNSPLHF. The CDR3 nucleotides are TGTGCCAGCAGCTTCCGGACAAACGCCCTCTATAATTCACCCCTCCACTTT.

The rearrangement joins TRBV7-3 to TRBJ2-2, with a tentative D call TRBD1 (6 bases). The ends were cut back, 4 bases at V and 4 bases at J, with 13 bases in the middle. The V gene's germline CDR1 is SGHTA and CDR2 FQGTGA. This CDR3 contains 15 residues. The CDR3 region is CASSSLDSSTGELFF. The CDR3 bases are TGTGCCAGCAGCTCCTTGGACAGTTCCACCGGGGAGCTGTTTTTT.

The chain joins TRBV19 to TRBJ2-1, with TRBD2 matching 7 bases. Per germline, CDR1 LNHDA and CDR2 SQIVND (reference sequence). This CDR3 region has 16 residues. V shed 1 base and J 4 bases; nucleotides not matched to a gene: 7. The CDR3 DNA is TGTGCCAGTAGTATAGTGGGACTGGGGGGGTACAATGAGCAGTTCTTC. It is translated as CASSIVGLGGYNEQFF. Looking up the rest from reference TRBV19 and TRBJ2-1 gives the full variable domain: DGGITQSPKYLFRKEGQNVTLSCEQNLNHDAMYWYRQDPGQGLRLIYYSQIVNDFQKGDIAEGYSVSREKKESFPLTVTSAQKNPTAFYLCASSIVGLGGYNEQFFGPGTRLTVL.

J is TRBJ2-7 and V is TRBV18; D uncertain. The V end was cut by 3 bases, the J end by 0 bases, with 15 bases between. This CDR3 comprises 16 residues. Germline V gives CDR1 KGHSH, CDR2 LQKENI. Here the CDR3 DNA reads TGTGCCAGCTCACCTACCCATAGTGCGAGCTCCTACGAGCAGTACTTC. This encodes CASSPTHSASSYEQYF.

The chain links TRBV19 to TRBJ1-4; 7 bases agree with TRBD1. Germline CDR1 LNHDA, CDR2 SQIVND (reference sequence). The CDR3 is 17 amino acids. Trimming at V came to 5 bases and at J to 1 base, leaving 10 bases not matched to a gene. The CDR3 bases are TGTGCCAGTAGTCCCCCGACAGGGATGGTAACTAATGAAAAACTGTTTTTT. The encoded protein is CASSPPTGMVTNEKLFF.

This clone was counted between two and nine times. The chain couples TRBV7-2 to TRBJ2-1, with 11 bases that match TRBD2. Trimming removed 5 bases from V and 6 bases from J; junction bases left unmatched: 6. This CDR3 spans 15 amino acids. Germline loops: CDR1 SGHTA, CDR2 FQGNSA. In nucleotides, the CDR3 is TGTGCCAGCAGCCCCGGGACTAGCGGTCTCAATGAGCAGTTCTTC. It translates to CASSPGTSGLNEQFF.

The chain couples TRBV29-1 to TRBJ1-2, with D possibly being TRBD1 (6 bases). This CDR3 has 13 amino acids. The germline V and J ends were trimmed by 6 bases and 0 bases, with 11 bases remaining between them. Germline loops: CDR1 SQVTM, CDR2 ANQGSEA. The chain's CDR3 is CSVAQGANYGYTF. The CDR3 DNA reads TGCAGCGTCGCACAGGGTGCTAACTATGGCTACACCTTC.

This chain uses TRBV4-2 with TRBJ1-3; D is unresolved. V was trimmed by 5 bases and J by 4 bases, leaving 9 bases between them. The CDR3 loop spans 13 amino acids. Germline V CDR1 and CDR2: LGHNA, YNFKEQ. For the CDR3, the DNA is TGTGCCAGCAGCTTAAAACTGGGAAACACCATATATTTT. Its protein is CASSLKLGNTIYF.

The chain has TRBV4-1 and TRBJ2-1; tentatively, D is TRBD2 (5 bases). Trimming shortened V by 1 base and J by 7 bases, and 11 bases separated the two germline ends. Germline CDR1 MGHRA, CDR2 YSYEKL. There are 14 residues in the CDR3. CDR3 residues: CASSQAGKENEQFF. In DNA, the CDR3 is TGCGCCAGCAGCCAAGCGGGAAAGGAGAATGAGCAGTTCTTC.

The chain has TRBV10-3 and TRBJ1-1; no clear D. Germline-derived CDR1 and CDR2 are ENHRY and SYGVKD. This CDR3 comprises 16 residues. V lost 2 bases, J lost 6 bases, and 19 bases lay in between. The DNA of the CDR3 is TGTGCCATCAGTGAGCTAGCAGGCCGAGGGCTCCCTGAAGCTTTCTTT. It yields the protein CAISELAGRGLPEAFF.

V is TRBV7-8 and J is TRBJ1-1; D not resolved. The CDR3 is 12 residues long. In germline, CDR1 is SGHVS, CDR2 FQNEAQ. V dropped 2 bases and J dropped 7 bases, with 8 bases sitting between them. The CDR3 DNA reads TGTGCCAGCAGCTTAAACAGACGTGAAGCTTTCTTT. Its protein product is CASSLNRREAFF. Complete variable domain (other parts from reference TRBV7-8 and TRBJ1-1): GAGVSQSPRYKVAKRGQDVALRCDPISGHVSLFWYQQALGQGPEFLTYFQNEAQLDKSGLPSDRFFAERPEGSVSTLKIQRTQQEDSAVYLCASSLNRREAFFGQGTRLTVV.

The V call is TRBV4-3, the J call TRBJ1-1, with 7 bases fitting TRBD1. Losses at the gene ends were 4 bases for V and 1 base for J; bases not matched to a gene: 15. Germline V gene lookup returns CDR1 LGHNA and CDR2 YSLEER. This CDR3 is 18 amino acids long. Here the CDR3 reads CASSPSRAGGSSNTEAFF. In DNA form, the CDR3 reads TGCGCCAGCAGCCCCAGCAGGGCAGGGGGATCCTCGAACACTGAAGCTTTCTTT.